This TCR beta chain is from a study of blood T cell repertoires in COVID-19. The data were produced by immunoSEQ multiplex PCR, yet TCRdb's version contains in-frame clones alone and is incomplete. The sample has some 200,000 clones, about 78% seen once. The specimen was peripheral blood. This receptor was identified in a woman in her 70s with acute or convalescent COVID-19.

CDR3 in amino acids: CASSSTGTSGGIYNEQFF. DNA of the CDR3: TGTGCCAGCAGTTCTACCGGGACTAGCGGGGGGATCTACAATGAGCAGTTCTTC. The gene calls are TRBV7-6 and TRBJ2-1; 15 bases match TRBD2. The germline CDR1 and CDR2 sequences are SGHVS and FNYEAQ. V lost 6 bases to trimming and J lost 3 bases; unmatched junction nucleotides: 9. This CDR3 spans 18 amino acids. Using reference TRBV7-6 and TRBJ2-1 for the parts outside the CDR3, the full variable domain is GAGVSQSPRYKVTKRGQDVALRCDPISGHVSLYWYRQALGQGPEFLTYFNYEAQQDKSGLPNDRFSAERPEGSISTLTIQRTEQRDSAMYRCASSSTGTSGGIYNEQFFGPGTRLTVL.